A single sample gave rise to the 22 T cell receptor beta chains below, sequenced in a study of spatial heterogeneity in lung cancer (dated by TCRdb to the late 2010s). This specimen's time point label, interpreted: blood at routine non-recurrence follow-up after resection. Library preparation employed 5' RACE. Sequencing took place on a NextSeq 500. The raw public data were reprocessed by TCRdb itself: fastp quality trimming at Q25, MiXCR clonotype calling, in-frame beta chains only. Rows matching on CDR3 protein sequence are summarized as one entry with the most common DNA and genes. For this sample the table gives approximately 100,000 distinct CDR3 sequences, of which approximately 19% were detected only once. 20% to 25% of the sample is taken by the ten largest. Material: PBMCs, obtained at follow-up. All receptors derive from a male donor with early-stage non-small cell lung cancer.

This clonotype was counted between two and nine times. The CDR3 sequence: CSAIRWSNQPQHF. The DNA for the CDR3 is TGCAGTGCTATCAGGTGGAGCAATCAGCCCCAGCATTTT. This chain links TRBV20-1 with TRBJ1-5; D gene ambiguous. V was cut by 4 bases and J by 1 base, with 8 bases left in between. Germline V CDR1 and CDR2: DFQATT, SNEGSKA (reference sequence). The CDR3 totals 13 residues.

CDR3: CASSRGQGGTDTQYF. The CDR3 region has the DNA TGTGCCAGCAGCCGAGGACAGGGTGGTACAGATACGCAGTATTTT. V usage is TRBV13 and J usage is TRBJ2-3; TRBD1 matches 8 bases. In germline, CDR1 is PRHDT, CDR2 FYEKMQ (reference sequence). The CDR3 has 15 residues. The junction had 7 bases not matched to a gene; V was cut back by 5 bases and J by 3 bases.

This clonotype was seen a handful of times. V and J are TRBV10-2 and TRBJ2-5; D might be TRBD1 or TRBD2, each matching 5 bases. Trimming cost V 3 bases and J 4 bases, with 24 bases left between them. Germline V gives CDR1 WSHSY, CDR2 SAAADI. This CDR3 has 18 residues. The CDR3 loop is CASSDFEGFGGWIETQYF. The CDR3 DNA follows: TGCGCCAGCAGTGATTTTGAAGGTTTTGGGGGTTGGATAGAGACCCAGTACTTC.

This clonotype was seen more than once but under ten times. The J gene is TRBJ2-1, the V gene TRBV7-9; 14 bases are a match to TRBD2. The CDR3 contains 17 residues. Germline V gene lookup returns CDR1 SEHNR and CDR2 FQNEAQ (reference sequence). Trimming cost V 5 bases and J 8 bases; bases outside gene matches: 11. The CDR3 reads CASSPGLGTSGGDEQFF. In nucleotides, the CDR3 is TGTGCCAGCAGCCCCGGGCTCGGGACTAGCGGGGGCGATGAGCAGTTCTTC. The full variable domain, its missing parts supplied by reference TRBV7-9 and TRBJ2-1, is DTGVSQNPRHKITKRGQNVTFRCDPISEHNRLYWYRQTLGQGPEFLTYFQNEAQLEKSRLLSDRFSAERPKGSFSTLEIQRTEQGDSAMYLCASSPGLGTSGGDEQFFGPGTRLTVL.

The V and J genes are TRBV15 and TRBJ2-3; tentatively, D is TRBD2 (6 bases). The length of the CDR3 is 18 residues. The V and J ends lost 3 bases and 9 bases respectively, with 28 bases between them. Germline CDR1 LNHNV, CDR2 YYDKDF (reference sequence). The CDR3 spells CATSRDGIGASLGGTQYF. The CDR3 DNA follows: TGTGCCACCAGCAGGGACGGGATCGGAGCGAGCCTCGGGGGAACGCAGTATTTT.

This clonotype has just a few counts. The rearrangement joins TRBV6-2 or TRBV6-3 to TRBJ2-7, with a weak D call TRBD2 (6 bases). CDR3 length: 13 residues. V was shortened by 10 bases and J by 2 bases, with 15 bases between the two germline ends. Germline CDR1 MNHEY, CDR2 SVGEGT. CDR3 sequence: CATREAGTYEQYV. CDR3 DNA sequence: TGTGCCACCAGGGAGGCAGGGACCTACGAGCAGTACGTC.

The sample holds many counts of this clonotype. The genes are TRBV12-3 or TRBV12-4 and TRBJ2-5; 11 bases match TRBD2. CDR3 length: 17 residues. Trimming at V came to 3 bases and at J to 2 bases, leaving 8 bases not matched to a gene. The DNA of the CDR3 is TGTGCCAGCAGTTTTGTCGAGACTAGCGGGACACAAGAGACCCAGTACTTC. Protein sequence: CASSFVETSGTQETQYF.

The chain is built from TRBV20-1 and TRBJ2-3, with TRBD2 matching over 14 bases. Per the germline V gene, CDR1 is DFQATT and CDR2 is SNEGSKA (reference sequence). The CDR3 runs to 16 residues. With V trimmed by 5 bases and J by 4 bases, 8 bases remained unmatched. In DNA form, the CDR3 reads TGCAGTGCTTCCCCAAGACTAGCGGGGGGGCCAGATACGCAGTATTTT. It translates to CSASPRLAGGPDTQYF.

The table lists this clonotype with a few counts. In DNA form, the CDR3 reads TGTGCCATCACAGGAGGGAGCTCCTACAATGAGCAGTTCTTC. It encodes CAITGGSSYNEQFF. V gene TRBV7-9 combines with J gene TRBJ2-1; maybe TRBD2 (6 bases). The length of the CDR3 is 14 residues. V lost 10 bases and J lost 0, with 13 bases in between. Germline CDR1 is SEHNR and CDR2 is FQNEAQ (reference sequence). Together with reference TRBV7-9 and TRBJ2-1, the CDR3 gives the full variable domain: DTGVSQNPRHKITKRGQNVTFRCDPISEHNRLYWYRQTLGQGPEFLTYFQNEAQLEKSRLLSDRFSAERPKGSFSTLEIQRTEQGDSAMYLCAITGGSSYNEQFFGPGTRLTVL.

This sequence joins TRBV9 and TRBJ2-1; D remains ambiguous. V lost 0 bases and J lost 3, with 1 base in between. Germline CDR1 is SGDLS and CDR2 is YYNGEE. The CDR3 consists of 12 residues. CDR3 in amino acids: CASSVDYNEQFF. CDR3 nucleotides: TGTGCCAGCAGCGTAGACTACAATGAGCAGTTCTTC.

This clonotype was counted many times. The genes are TRBV20-1 and TRBJ1-4, with unresolved D. Germline loops: CDR1 DFQATT, CDR2 SNEGSKA (reference sequence). This CDR3 is 12 amino acids long. Trimming removed 3 bases from V and 9 bases from J, with 11 bases in between. CDR3 protein: CSASRSGKKLFF. The CDR3 coding sequence is TGCAGTGCTAGTCGGTCGGGGAAAAAACTGTTTTTT.

The chain is built from TRBV6-2 or TRBV6-3 and TRBJ2-5, with 7 bases fitting TRBD2. Germline CDR1 MNHEY, CDR2 SVGEGT. The CDR3 has 15 amino acids. V lost 8 bases and J lost 5; bases outside the gene matches: 14. The chain's CDR3 is CASFLRLAEWETQYF. CDR3 nucleotides: TGTGCCAGCTTCCTGAGGCTAGCGGAATGGGAGACCCAGTACTTC.

The chain carries TRBV5-1 and TRBJ1-2; D is uncertain. The CDR3 consists of 14 residues. Germline values: CDR1 SGHRS, CDR2 YFSETQ. Trimming took 0 bases from V and 6 from J, leaving 12 bases between them. CDR3 bases: TGCGCCAGCAGCTTGGGGCAGACTTCTGATGGCTACACCTTC. It encodes CASSLGQTSDGYTF.

The CDR3 reads CASNPSGEETQYF. The CDR3, as DNA: TGTGCCAGCAATCCATCGGGGGAGGAGACCCAGTACTTC. The genes are TRBV12-3 or TRBV12-4 and TRBJ2-5, with TRBD2 as a possible D gene (6 bases). V was clipped by 7 bases and J by 5 bases, with 14 bases between them. The length of the CDR3 is 13 residues.

This chain uses TRBV14 with TRBJ2-3, with a possible D match to TRBD2 (5 bases). Germline CDR1 and CDR2: SGHDN and FVKESK. The V gene lost 4 bases and the J gene lost 2 bases, with 19 bases spanning the gap. The CDR3 contains 17 residues. In DNA form, the CDR3 reads TGTGCCAGCAGCCCGAGTTGGCTAGCAGAAAACACAGATACGCAGTATTTT. It encodes CASSPSWLAENTDTQYF.

This clonotype was seen a few times. This chain connects TRBV20-1 to TRBJ2-3; D call uncertain. Per germline, CDR1 DFQATT and CDR2 SNEGSKA (reference sequence). V was clipped by 1 base and J by 5 bases, with 10 bases between them. The CDR3 has 13 amino acids. The CDR3 DNA is TGCAGTGCTAGAGGGACCCCGGGAGATACGCAGTATTTT. Translating gives CSARGTPGDTQYF.

The DNA for the CDR3 is TGTGCCAGCAGTAGGCTAGCGGGGGCCCATTTCCGAGGAGATACGCAGTATTTT. Its translation: CASSRLAGAHFRGDTQYF. This chain connects TRBV5-6 to TRBJ2-3; 10 bases line up with TRBD2. From germline, CDR1 is SGHDT and CDR2 YYEEEE. CDR3 size: 18 residues. The ends lost 5 bases at V and 5 bases at J; junction bases unmatched: 17. Filled out from reference TRBV5-6 and TRBJ2-3, the complete variable domain reads DAGVTQSPTHLIKTRGQQVTLRCSPKSGHDTVSWYQQALGQGPQFIFQYYEEEERQRGNFPDRFSGHQFPNYSSELNVNALLLGDSALYLCASSRLAGAHFRGDTQYFGPGTRLTVL.

The table lists this clonotype with a few counts. The chain has TRBV4-1 and TRBJ1-1; possible D gene TRBD1, 5 bases. The CDR3 runs to 15 residues. Germline values: CDR1 MGHRA, CDR2 YSYEKL. The V gene lost 4 bases and the J gene lost 11 bases, with 23 bases spanning the gap. The CDR3 DNA is TGCGCCAGCAGCCTCCATCCCCCCGACAGAGGTACGGCTTTCTTT. Protein: CASSLHPPDRGTAFF.

This chain uses TRBV12-3 or TRBV12-4 with TRBJ2-1; no firm D call. This CDR3 spans 12 amino acids. Between the trimmed V and J ends, which lost 0 bases and 8 bases, there was a span of 5 bases. The CDR3 sequence: CASSLAFYEQFF. CDR3 DNA: TGTGCCAGCAGTTTAGCATTCTATGAGCAGTTCTTC.

V and J are TRBV27 and TRBJ2-5; tentatively, D is TRBD2 (6 bases). Trimming took 5 bases from V and 5 from J, leaving 15 bases between them. Per the germline V gene, CDR1 is MNHEY and CDR2 is SMNVEV (reference sequence). The CDR3 contains 14 residues. CDR3 amino acids: CASSVSRDWETQYF. The CDR3 DNA reads as TGTGCCAGCAGTGTCAGCCGGGACTGGGAGACCCAGTACTTC.

The V and J genes are TRBV29-1 and TRBJ1-6; D not resolved. The CDR3 sequence is 13 residues long. CDR1 and CDR2 from the germline V gene are SQVTM and ANQGSEA. Trimming pared 0 bases from V and 6 bases from J, leaving 6 bases between. The CDR3 is CSVEESANSPLHF. In DNA form, the CDR3 reads TGCAGCGTTGAAGAAAGTGCTAATTCACCCCTCCACTTT.

The chain's CDR3 is CASSRPPGEQFF. CDR3 DNA sequence: TGTGCCAGCAGCCGGCCACCGGGTGAGCAGTTCTTC. V gene TRBV5-4 combines with J gene TRBJ2-1; D unclear. The CDR3 consists of 12 residues. The germline gives CDR1 SGHNT, CDR2 YYREEE (reference sequence). V gave up 4 bases and J gave up 9 bases, with 11 bases separating them.